These 8 T cell receptor beta chains share one sample of origin, sequenced in a study of blood T cell repertoires in COVID-19. Sequencing was performed with immunoSEQ multiplex PCR; in TCRdb, only in-frame clones are kept and a portion is missing. The table lists approximately 80,000 clones, 80% to 90% of them singletons. The specimen sequenced was peripheral blood. The receptors shown here come from a human donor in a cohort sampled during active COVID-19.

The chain carries TRBV9 and TRBJ2-7, with 7 positions matching TRBD2. The trim removed 1 base at V and 6 bases at J, leaving 13 bases unmatched. Germline CDR1 SGDLS, CDR2 YYNGEE. The length of the CDR3 is 16 residues. CDR3: CASSVLRSGSLGEQYF. For the CDR3, the DNA is TGTGCCAGCAGCGTACTGCGTAGCGGGTCCCTCGGCGAGCAGTACTTC. Full variable domain (missing parts from reference TRBV9 and TRBJ2-7): DSGVTQTPKHLITATGQRVTLRCSPRSGDLSVYWYQQSLDQGLQFLIQYYNGEERAKGNILERFSAQQFPDLHSELNLSSLELGDSALYFCASSVLRSGSLGEQYFGPGTRLTVT.

With regard to this clone: Compared with germline, one end of the junction differs, possibly owing to a read error. V usage is TRBV18 and J usage is TRBJ2-3, with 7 bases that match TRBD1. Germline V CDR1 and CDR2: KGHSH, LQKENI. The CDR3 runs to 18 residues. The CDR3 sequence is CASSSPTREQGSTDTQYF. For the CDR3, the DNA is TGTGCCAGCTCATCACCGACCCGGGAACAGGGGAGCACAGATACGCAGTATTTT.

This chain uses TRBV6-2 or TRBV6-3 with TRBJ1-2, with TRBD1 matching over 7 bases. V dropped 3 bases and J dropped 4; count of bases not matched to a gene: 8. The CDR3 spans 15 residues. CDR1 and CDR2 (germline): MNHEY, SVGEGT. The CDR3 is CASSYRQGSRYGYTF. The DNA for the CDR3 is TGTGCCAGCAGTTATCGACAGGGCAGTCGCTATGGCTACACCTTC.

This chain connects TRBV6-6 to TRBJ2-1; TRBD2 aligns across 7 bases. The V gene's germline CDR1 is MNHNY and CDR2 SVGAGI (reference sequence). The V and J ends lost 5 bases and 8 bases, in that order; junction bases with no gene match: 9. The CDR3 contains 14 residues. The CDR3: CASSPNRGRDEQFF. DNA of the CDR3: TGTGCCAGCAGTCCGAATCGGGGGAGGGATGAGCAGTTCTTC.

The chain joins TRBV12-5 to TRBJ2-1; a possible D gene is TRBD1 (6 bases). Germline CDR1 LGHNT, CDR2 FRNRAP. The CDR3 spans 14 residues. Trimming cost V 3 bases and J 9 bases, with 15 bases left between them. This CDR3 is CASGFRQVWGEQFF. The DNA of the CDR3 is TGTGCTAGTGGTTTCCGACAGGTTTGGGGTGAGCAGTTCTTC.

The chain recombines TRBV12-1 with TRBJ2-3; no check of the table's D call, TRBD2, against the DNA was made. TRBV12-1 is tagged as a pseudogene. This CDR3 spans 18 amino acids. The CDR3 DNA reads as TGTGCCAGCAGTAGACTAGCGGATGATCCCCTCTTCACAGATACGCAGTATTTT. It specifies CASSRLADDPLFTDTQYF.

This sequence joins TRBV6-1 and TRBJ2-7; 7 bases fit TRBD1. Looked up from germline, CDR1 is MNHNS and CDR2 is SASEGT. J gave up 2 bases and V 2 bases, and 3 bases lay outside the gene matches. This CDR3 region has 14 residues. CDR3 sequence (DNA): TGTGCCAGCAGTGAACAGGGGGAAACCTACGAGCAGTACTTC. Residues: CASSEQGETYEQYF.

V gene TRBV2 combines with J gene TRBJ1-4, with 8 nucleotides matching TRBD1. Per the germline V gene, CDR1 is SNHLY and CDR2 is FYNNEI. This CDR3 spans 15 amino acids. V trimming: 5 bases; J trimming: 1 base; junction bases outside the gene matches: 3. CDR3 amino acids: CASSRTGGTNEKLFF. The CDR3 DNA reads as TGTGCCAGCAGTCGAACAGGGGGAACTAATGAAAAACTGTTTTTT.